A selection of T cell receptor beta chains follows, all from one sample in a study of cytomegalovirus exposure and HLA in healthy donors. Profiled with immunoSEQ multiplex PCR; TCRdb holds only in-frame clones, not every one. The sample has roughly 100,000 clones; approximately 12% are singletons. Sample: PBMCs. All receptors derive from a man aged 40-50 years in good health and CMV-seropositive. CDR3s include the opening cysteine and the closing phenylalanine or tryptophan. The order of the fields is D gene, J gene, V gene, clone size, CDR3 protein, CDR3 DNA. D genes are given only for firm matches. Rows give clone size only sometimes, using once, few, many, or a class for an expanded clone.

D gene: .
J gene: TRBJ1-2
V gene: TRBV6-1
clone size: .
CDR3 protein: CASREQGFDYGYTF
CDR3 DNA: TGTGCCAGCAGGGAACAGGGTTTTGACTATGGCTACACCTTC

D gene: .
J gene: TRBJ2-2
V gene: TRBV19
clone size: .
CDR3 protein: CASSIEQNTGELFF
CDR3 DNA: TGTGCCAGTAGTATAGAACAGAACACCGGGGAGCTGTTTTTT

D gene: .
J gene: TRBJ2-7
V gene: TRBV11-2
clone size: few
CDR3 protein: CASSLEYGLDEQYF
CDR3 DNA: TGTGCCAGCAGCTTAGAATATGGCCTCGACGAGCAGTACTTC

D gene: TRBD1
J gene: TRBJ1-2
V gene: TRBV2
clone size: few
CDR3 protein: CASVGTGAPGYTF
CDR3 DNA: TGTGCCAGTGTCGGGACAGGCGCGCCTGGCTACACCTTC

D gene: .
J gene: TRBJ2-1
V gene: TRBV5-1
clone size: .
CDR3 protein: CASSLSGTDHNEQFF
CDR3 DNA: TGCGCCAGCAGCTTAAGTGGGACTGATCACAATGAGCAGTTCTTC

D gene: TRBD2
J gene: TRBJ2-3
V gene: TRBV19
clone size: few
CDR3 protein: CASSRLAGGPDTQYF
CDR3 DNA: TGTGCCAGTAGCAGACTAGCGGGAGGGCCAGATACGCAGTATTTT

D gene: .
J gene: TRBJ1-1
V gene: TRBV2
clone size: .
CDR3 protein: CASSDGAGDTEAFF
CDR3 DNA: TGTGCCAGCAGTGACGGGGCAGGGGACACTGAAGCTTTCTTT

D gene: .
J gene: TRBJ1-2
V gene: TRBV10-2
clone size: few
CDR3 protein: CASRDSLYGYTF
CDR3 DNA: TGCGCCAGCAGGGACTCATTGTATGGCTACACCTTC

D gene: TRBD1
J gene: TRBJ2-5
V gene: TRBV5-4
clone size: .
CDR3 protein: CASSVGQGSGETQYF
CDR3 DNA: TGTGCCAGCAGTGTGGGACAGGGGAGTGGGGAGACCCAGTACTTC

D gene: TRBD1
J gene: TRBJ1-5
V gene: TRBV6-1
clone size: .
CDR3 protein: CASSEPWDRDQPQHF
CDR3 DNA: TGTGCCAGCAGTGAACCGTGGGACAGAGATCAGCCCCAGCATTTT

D gene: .
J gene: TRBJ2-3
V gene: TRBV7-8
clone size: few
CDR3 protein: CASSSNGEVGDTQYF
CDR3 DNA: TGTGCCAGCAGCTCTAACGGTGAGGTGGGAGATACGCAGTATTTT

D gene: .
J gene: TRBJ2-7
V gene: TRBV19
clone size: .
CDR3 protein: CASSQQGTSYEQYF
CDR3 DNA: TGTGCCAGTTCCCAACAGGGAACTTCCTACGAGCAGTACTTC

D gene: TRBD2
J gene: TRBJ2-7
V gene: TRBV6-5
clone size: .
CDR3 protein: CASSYSTSGNYEQYF
CDR3 DNA: TGTGCCAGCAGTTACTCGACTAGCGGGAACTACGAGCAGTACTTC

D gene: .
J gene: TRBJ1-2
V gene: TRBV6-5
clone size: few
CDR3 protein: CASSYMSNYGYTF
CDR3 DNA: TGTGCCAGCAGTTACATGTCGAACTATGGCTACACCTTC

D gene: .
J gene: TRBJ2-7
V gene: TRBV7-6
clone size: .
CDR3 protein: CASSRDPSYEQYF
CDR3 DNA: TGTGCCAGCAGCCGGGATCCATCCTACGAGCAGTACTTC

D gene: .
J gene: TRBJ1-4
V gene: TRBV9
clone size: .
CDR3 protein: CASSVSPAGNEKLFF
CDR3 DNA: TGTGCCAGCAGCGTATCGCCAGCGGGGAATGAAAAACTGTTTTTT

D gene: .
J gene: TRBJ2-5
V gene: TRBV7-6
clone size: .
CDR3 protein: CASSLAGRTSETQYF
CDR3 DNA: TGTGCCAGCAGCTTAGCGGGAAGGACTTCAGAGACCCAGTACTTC

D gene: TRBD1
J gene: TRBJ2-2
V gene: TRBV7-2
clone size: .
CDR3 protein: CASSSTGTVNTGELFF
CDR3 DNA: TGTGCCAGCAGCTCGACCGGGACAGTGAACACCGGGGAGCTGTTTTTT

D gene: .
J gene: TRBJ2-2
V gene: TRBV5-1
clone size: .
CDR3 protein: CASSLDSPGELFF
CDR3 DNA: TGCGCCAGCAGCTTGGATAGCCCCGGGGAGCTGTTTTTT

D gene: TRBD2
J gene: TRBJ2-5
V gene: TRBV27
clone size: few
CDR3 protein: CASSLFGGGPLALETQYF
CDR3 DNA: TGTGCCAGCAGTTTATTCGGGGGAGGGCCGTTGGCGTTAGAGACCCAGTACTTC

D gene: .
J gene: TRBJ2-6
V gene: TRBV9
clone size: .
CDR3 protein: CASSFPQGRVQNVLTF
CDR3 DNA: TGTGCCAGCAGCTTCCCCCAGGGGCGGGTTCAGAACGTCCTGACTTTC

D gene: .
J gene: TRBJ1-1
V gene: TRBV7-9
clone size: few
CDR3 protein: CASSWGGRGGRGTEAFF
CDR3 DNA: TGTGCCAGCAGCTGGGGCGGCAGGGGCGGCAGGGGCACTGAAGCTTTCTTT

D gene: TRBD1
J gene: TRBJ1-2
V gene: TRBV2
clone size: few
CDR3 protein: CASSPDRGQLSYTF
CDR3 DNA: TGTGCCAGCAGTCCGGACAGGGGACAGTTGAGCTACACCTTC

D gene: TRBD2
J gene: TRBJ2-1
V gene: TRBV5-1
clone size: few
CDR3 protein: CASSLEAGAYNEQFF
CDR3 DNA: TGCGCCAGCAGCTTGGAAGCGGGAGCCTACAATGAGCAGTTCTTC

D gene: TRBD2
J gene: TRBJ2-3
V gene: TRBV7-9
clone size: .
CDR3 protein: CASSSRTSEYTDTQYF
CDR3 DNA: TGTGCCAGCAGCTCACGGACTAGCGAATACACAGATACGCAGTATTTT

D gene: .
J gene: TRBJ2-5
V gene: TRBV20-1
clone size: few
CDR3 protein: CSARDFETQYF
CDR3 DNA: TGCAGTGCTAGGGACTTCGAGACCCAGTACTTC

D gene: .
J gene: TRBJ2-3
V gene: TRBV5-1
clone size: .
CDR3 protein: CASITGPGTDTQYF
CDR3 DNA: TGCGCCAGCATAACAGGGCCGGGCACAGATACGCAGTATTTT

D gene: TRBD1
J gene: TRBJ1-1
V gene: TRBV19
clone size: .
CDR3 protein: CASSISLGQLNTEAFF
CDR3 DNA: TGTGCCAGTAGTATAAGTTTGGGACAGCTGAACACTGAAGCTTTCTTT

D gene: TRBD2
J gene: TRBJ2-1
V gene: TRBV29-1
clone size: .
CDR3 protein: CSVIAGGAGANEQFF
CDR3 DNA: TGCAGCGTTATAGCGGGAGGGGCTGGGGCCAATGAGCAGTTCTTC

D gene: TRBD1
J gene: TRBJ1-4
V gene: TRBV4-1
clone size: .
CDR3 protein: CASRSTGGGNEKLFF
CDR3 DNA: TGCGCCAGCAGGTCCACAGGGGGCGGTAATGAAAAACTGTTTTTT

D gene: .
J gene: TRBJ2-3
V gene: TRBV6-4
clone size: few
CDR3 protein: CASSDRAGTGDTQYF
CDR3 DNA: TGTGCCAGCAGTGACAGGGCGGGAACAGGTGATACGCAGTATTTT

D gene: .
J gene: TRBJ1-2
V gene: TRBV6-5
clone size: .
CDR3 protein: CASSLDRGYGYTF
CDR3 DNA: TGTGCCAGCAGCCTCGACCGGGGCTATGGCTACACCTTC

D gene: TRBD2
J gene: TRBJ2-7
V gene: TRBV2
clone size: .
CDR3 protein: CASSELAGPYEQYF
CDR3 DNA: TGTGCCAGCAGTGAACTAGCGGGACCCTACGAGCAGTACTTC

D gene: .
J gene: TRBJ1-4
V gene: TRBV5-6
clone size: .
CDR3 protein: CASSLGQEIIEKLFF
CDR3 DNA: TGTGCCAGCAGCTTGGGACAGGAAATCATAGAAAAACTGTTTTTT

D gene: TRBD1
J gene: TRBJ2-4
V gene: TRBV12-5
clone size: .
CDR3 protein: CASGLVLGVGTAPKVAKNIQYF
CDR3 DNA: TGTGCTAGTGGTTTGGTACTTGGGGTAGGGACAGCCCCTAAGGTAGCCAAAAACATTCAGTACTTC

D gene: .
J gene: TRBJ2-7
V gene: TRBV5-1
clone size: .
CDR3 protein: CASSLGLQGGQYF
CDR3 DNA: TGCGCCAGCAGCTTGGGGCTCCAAGGGGGGCAGTACTTC

D gene: .
J gene: TRBJ1-1
V gene: TRBV27
clone size: .
CDR3 protein: CASRTRTNTEAFF
CDR3 DNA: TGTGCCAGCCGAACCAGAACGAACACTGAAGCTTTCTTT

D gene: TRBD2
J gene: TRBJ2-3
V gene: TRBV11-2
clone size: .
CDR3 protein: CASSSVGDGRRGTDTQYF
CDR3 DNA: TGTGCCAGCAGCTCGGTCGGGGACGGGAGGAGAGGGACAGATACGCAGTATTTT

D gene: .
J gene: TRBJ2-1
V gene: TRBV6-5
clone size: .
CDR3 protein: CASSYTPDAQFF
CDR3 DNA: TGTGCCAGCAGTTATACTCCCGATGCGCAGTTCTTC

D gene: TRBD2
J gene: TRBJ2-1
V gene: TRBV5-4
clone size: .
CDR3 protein: CASRGWAAGQQFF
CDR3 DNA: TGTGCCAGCAGGGGGTGGGCAGCGGGGCAGCAGTTCTTC

D gene: .
J gene: TRBJ1-2
V gene: TRBV4-3
clone size: .
CDR3 protein: CASSRLTGDYGYTF
CDR3 DNA: TGCGCCAGCAGCCGGCTGACTGGCGACTATGGCTACACCTTC

D gene: .
J gene: TRBJ1-1
V gene: TRBV5-1
clone size: few
CDR3 protein: CASRSGELAEAFF
CDR3 DNA: TGCGCCAGCAGGAGTGGGGAGTTGGCTGAAGCTTTCTTT

D gene: .
J gene: TRBJ2-1
V gene: TRBV29-1
clone size: few
CDR3 protein: CTYSQSGDNEQFF
CDR3 DNA: TGCACCTACTCCCAATCGGGGGACAATGAGCAGTTCTTC

D gene: .
J gene: TRBJ1-5
V gene: TRBV28
clone size: .
CDR3 protein: CASSLPGSNQPQHF
CDR3 DNA: TGTGCCAGCAGTTTGCCCGGGAGCAATCAGCCCCAGCATTTT

D gene: .
J gene: TRBJ2-7
V gene: TRBV30
clone size: .
CDR3 protein: CAWSPREYEQYF
CDR3 DNA: TGTGCCTGGAGTCCAAGGGAGTACGAGCAGTACTTC

D gene: .
J gene: TRBJ2-5
V gene: TRBV10-3
clone size: .
CDR3 protein: CAISESARPQETQYF
CDR3 DNA: TGTGCCATCAGTGAGTCGGCGAGGCCCCAAGAGACCCAGTACTTC

D gene: .
J gene: TRBJ2-5
V gene: TRBV7-7
clone size: .
CDR3 protein: CASSAGGGAETQYF
CDR3 DNA: TGTGCCAGCAGCGCAGGTGGGGGCGCAGAGACCCAGTACTTC

D gene: .
J gene: TRBJ1-5
V gene: TRBV7-9
clone size: few
CDR3 protein: CASSLDTNQPQHF
CDR3 DNA: TGTGCCAGCAGCTTGGACACCAATCAGCCCCAGCATTTT

D gene: TRBD1
J gene: TRBJ2-5
V gene: TRBV11-2
clone size: .
CDR3 protein: CASSLGGQGSGETQYF
CDR3 DNA: TGTGCCAGCAGCTTAGGCGGACAGGGGTCGGGGGAGACCCAGTACTTC

D gene: TRBD1
J gene: TRBJ1-3
V gene: TRBV9
clone size: few
CDR3 protein: CASSNQGATGNTIYF
CDR3 DNA: TGTGCCAGCAGCAACCAGGGGGCGACTGGAAACACCATATATTTT

D gene: TRBD2
J gene: TRBJ2-1
V gene: TRBV29-1
clone size: few
CDR3 protein: CSFLGTSGMSSYNEQFF
CDR3 DNA: TGCAGCTTCCTAGGGACTAGCGGGATGTCCTCCTACAATGAGCAGTTCTTC